A selection of T cell receptor beta chains follows, all from one sample in a study of neurological immune-mediated disorders. TCRdb re-called the 5' RACE reads through MiXCR, storing one row per CDR3 protein. The repertoire holds 57,000 or so distinct CDR3 sequences, around 10% seen once, with under 15% in the top ten. The sequencing input was PBMCs. The receptors here all came from a man younger than 45 in good health. Both conserved end residues are part of each CDR3. Each record gives: clone size, J gene, D gene, V gene, CDR3 protein, CDR3 DNA. The D gene is left open where the match is weak. A clone size is listed for some rows: how often the clone was seen (once, few, many), or a class if it is expanded.

clone size: .; J gene: TRBJ2-7; D gene: TRBD1; V gene: TRBV27; CDR3 protein: CASSLAGTALSYEQYF; CDR3 DNA: TGTGCCAGCAGTTTAGCCGGGACAGCTCTTAGCTACGAGCAGTACTTC
clone size: many; J gene: TRBJ2-2; D gene: TRBD1; V gene: TRBV19; CDR3 protein: CASTGTGGFGELFF; CDR3 DNA: TGTGCCAGTACCGGGACAGGGGGCTTCGGGGAGCTGTTTTTT
clone size: many; J gene: TRBJ2-5; D gene: TRBD1; V gene: TRBV4-1; CDR3 protein: CASSQDPSGTGGLVTQYF; CDR3 DNA: TGCGCCAGCAGCCAAGACCCATCCGGGACAGGGGGCTTGGTGACCCAGTACTTC
clone size: many; J gene: TRBJ1-2; D gene: .; V gene: TRBV20-1; CDR3 protein: CSAARTTYGYTF; CDR3 DNA: TGCAGCGCGGCCCGGACGACCTATGGCTACACCTTC
clone size: many; J gene: TRBJ2-1; D gene: .; V gene: TRBV4-1; CDR3 protein: CASSQPREGQGQFF; CDR3 DNA: TGCGCCAGCAGCCAACCCCGAGAGGGACAAGGGCAGTTCTTC
clone size: .; J gene: TRBJ2-5; D gene: TRBD1; V gene: TRBV7-2; CDR3 protein: CASSFGGTGKETQYF; CDR3 DNA: TGTGCCAGCAGCTTTGGGGGGACAGGAAAAGAGACCCAGTACTTC
clone size: many; J gene: TRBJ2-4; D gene: .; V gene: TRBV20-1; CDR3 protein: CSASEGGSVAKNIQYF; CDR3 DNA: TGCAGTGCTAGCGAAGGGGGTAGTGTGGCCAAAAACATTCAGTACTTC
clone size: many; J gene: TRBJ2-5; D gene: .; V gene: TRBV5-6; CDR3 protein: CASSQNAGVQETQYF; CDR3 DNA: TGTGCCAGCAGCCAAAACGCCGGGGTCCAAGAGACCCAGTACTTC
clone size: few; J gene: TRBJ2-1; D gene: TRBD2; V gene: TRBV20-1; CDR3 protein: CSARVTSSEQFF; CDR3 DNA: TGCAGTGCTAGAGTGACTAGCAGTGAGCAGTTCTTC
clone size: once; J gene: TRBJ1-1; D gene: TRBD1; V gene: TRBV20-1; CDR3 protein: CSARNRGLRRINTEAFF; CDR3 DNA: TGCAGTGCTAGGAACAGGGGTCTACGCCGTATAAACACTGAAGCTTTCTTT
clone size: .; J gene: TRBJ2-5; D gene: .; V gene: TRBV18; CDR3 protein: CASSLTERETQYF; CDR3 DNA: TGTGCCAGCTCCCTGACCGAACGGGAGACCCAGTACTTC
clone size: many; J gene: TRBJ2-3; D gene: .; V gene: TRBV29-1; CDR3 protein: CSAVGDGGADTQYF; CDR3 DNA: TGCAGCGCCGTGGGAGATGGGGGCGCAGATACGCAGTATTTT
clone size: many; J gene: TRBJ2-1; D gene: .; V gene: TRBV5-1; CDR3 protein: CASSSRRESDNEQFF; CDR3 DNA: TGCGCCAGCAGTTCGAGACGGGAGAGCGACAATGAGCAGTTCTTC
clone size: many; J gene: TRBJ2-3; D gene: TRBD2; V gene: TRBV10-1; CDR3 protein: CASSESTSGRAVVTDTQYF; CDR3 DNA: TGCGCCAGCAGTGAGTCGACTAGCGGGAGGGCCGTCGTCACAGATACGCAGTATTTT
clone size: many; J gene: TRBJ2-1; D gene: TRBD2; V gene: TRBV20-1; CDR3 protein: CSARRGGLGDEQFF; CDR3 DNA: TGCAGTGCTAGGAGGGGAGGGCTTGGGGATGAGCAGTTCTTC
clone size: many; J gene: TRBJ1-5; D gene: .; V gene: TRBV4-2; CDR3 protein: CASSQDHRQPQHF; CDR3 DNA: TGTGCCAGCAGCCAAGATCATCGTCAGCCCCAGCATTTT
clone size: many; J gene: TRBJ2-3; D gene: TRBD1; V gene: TRBV27; CDR3 protein: CASSWRDRGPSDTQYF; CDR3 DNA: TGTGCCAGCAGTTGGAGGGACAGGGGGCCCTCAGATACGCAGTATTTT
clone size: many; J gene: TRBJ2-3; D gene: TRBD2; V gene: TRBV5-1; CDR3 protein: CASSSGLADRDTQYF; CDR3 DNA: TGCGCCAGCAGCTCAGGACTAGCGGACCGAGATACGCAGTATTTT
clone size: medium-sized; J gene: TRBJ2-7; D gene: .; V gene: TRBV28; CDR3 protein: CASSPPYEQYF; CDR3 DNA: TGTGCCAGCAGCCCTCCCTACGAGCAGTACTTC
clone size: many; J gene: TRBJ2-7; D gene: .; V gene: TRBV6-1; CDR3 protein: CASSEWADEQYF; CDR3 DNA: TGTGCCAGCAGTGAATGGGCCGACGAGCAGTACTTC
clone size: many; J gene: TRBJ2-7; D gene: .; V gene: TRBV4-2; CDR3 protein: CASSQDLWNEQYF; CDR3 DNA: TGTGCCAGCAGCCAAGATCTGTGGAACGAGCAGTACTTC
clone size: many; J gene: TRBJ2-3; D gene: .; V gene: TRBV10-3; CDR3 protein: CAISETGTSSTDTQYF; CDR3 DNA: TGTGCCATCAGTGAAACGGGGACCTCTAGCACAGATACGCAGTATTTT
clone size: .; J gene: TRBJ2-3; D gene: .; V gene: TRBV6-5; CDR3 protein: CASSYQQATDTQYF; CDR3 DNA: TGTGCCAGCAGTTACCAGCAGGCCACAGATACGCAGTATTTT
clone size: many; J gene: TRBJ2-3; D gene: .; V gene: TRBV20-1; CDR3 protein: CSAAAGTDTQYF; CDR3 DNA: TGCAGTGCGGCTGCGGGCACAGATACGCAGTATTTT
clone size: many; J gene: TRBJ2-3; D gene: .; V gene: TRBV11-2; CDR3 protein: CASSLAGSSTDTQYF; CDR3 DNA: TGTGCCAGCAGCTTAGCGGGCAGCAGCACAGATACGCAGTATTTT
clone size: many; J gene: TRBJ2-4; D gene: .; V gene: TRBV27; CDR3 protein: CASSLRGENIQYF; CDR3 DNA: TGTGCCAGCAGTCTCCGAGGGGAAAACATTCAGTACTTC
clone size: many; J gene: TRBJ2-5; D gene: .; V gene: TRBV29-1; CDR3 protein: CSVPPRAEYPQETQYF; CDR3 DNA: TGCAGCGTTCCCCCTAGGGCGGAGTACCCTCAAGAGACCCAGTACTTC
clone size: many; J gene: TRBJ1-2; D gene: .; V gene: TRBV12-3/TRBV12-4; CDR3 protein: CASRLRALREWWPNYGYTF; CDR3 DNA: TGTGCCAGCAGACTGAGGGCACTTCGTGAGTGGTGGCCCAACTATGGCTACACCTTC
clone size: .; J gene: TRBJ2-7; D gene: TRBD1; V gene: TRBV4-1; CDR3 protein: CASSRRSGTGLFEQYF; CDR3 DNA: TGCGCCAGCAGCCGAAGATCGGGGACAGGGTTGTTCGAGCAGTACTTC
clone size: many; J gene: TRBJ1-2; D gene: TRBD1; V gene: TRBV20-1; CDR3 protein: CSARDGGTGAGANYGYTF; CDR3 DNA: TGCAGTGCTAGAGATGGTGGGACAGGGGCTGGAGCTAACTATGGCTACACCTTC
clone size: many; J gene: TRBJ2-1; D gene: .; V gene: TRBV14; CDR3 protein: CASSRGFSYNEQFF; CDR3 DNA: TGTGCCAGCAGCAGGGGTTTCTCCTACAATGAGCAGTTCTTC
clone size: many; J gene: TRBJ1-1; D gene: TRBD1; V gene: TRBV3-1; CDR3 protein: CASSLYRGKNTEAFF; CDR3 DNA: TGTGCCAGCAGCCTTTACAGGGGAAAGAACACTGAAGCTTTCTTT
clone size: many; J gene: TRBJ2-3; D gene: .; V gene: TRBV20-1; CDR3 protein: CSARMQEPTDTQYF; CDR3 DNA: TGCAGTGCTAGAATGCAAGAACCCACAGATACGCAGTATTTT
clone size: .; J gene: TRBJ2-1; D gene: TRBD2; V gene: TRBV7-2; CDR3 protein: CASSLEWREAYNEQFF; CDR3 DNA: TGTGCCAGCAGCTTAGAGTGGCGGGAGGCCTACAATGAGCAGTTCTTC
clone size: few; J gene: TRBJ2-7; D gene: .; V gene: TRBV14; CDR3 protein: CASSQEGPAESSYEQYF; CDR3 DNA: TGTGCCAGCAGCCAAGAGGGTCCAGCAGAGAGCTCCTACGAGCAGTACTTC
clone size: .; J gene: TRBJ2-5; D gene: .; V gene: TRBV6-4; CDR3 protein: CASSEGAEVGPQYF; CDR3 DNA: TGTGCCAGCAGTGAAGGCGCTGAAGTCGGTCCCCAGTACTTC
clone size: few; J gene: TRBJ1-1; D gene: .; V gene: TRBV5-1; CDR3 protein: CASSPSPGIGTTEAFF; CDR3 DNA: TGCGCCAGCAGCCCGTCCCCAGGGATTGGGACCACTGAAGCTTTCTTT
clone size: many; J gene: TRBJ2-2; D gene: .; V gene: TRBV5-1; CDR3 protein: CASSLAGPGAVGGAGELFF; CDR3 DNA: TGCGCCAGCAGCTTGGCGGGCCCGGGGGCAGTCGGGGGCGCCGGGGAGCTGTTTTTT
clone size: many; J gene: TRBJ2-7; D gene: .; V gene: TRBV29-1; CDR3 protein: CSVEGGKDQRGFYEQYF; CDR3 DNA: TGCAGCGTTGAAGGGGGGAAAGACCAGAGGGGTTTCTACGAGCAGTACTTC
clone size: many; J gene: TRBJ2-7; D gene: .; V gene: TRBV20-1; CDR3 protein: CSATRGPYEQYF; CDR3 DNA: TGCAGTGCTACCCGGGGCCCCTACGAGCAGTACTTC
clone size: .; J gene: TRBJ2-1; D gene: .; V gene: TRBV7-2; CDR3 protein: CASSSGVTGWSSYSEQFF; CDR3 DNA: TGTGCAAGCAGCTCGGGGGTGACAGGGTGGAGCTCCTACAGTGAGCAGTTCTTC
clone size: many; J gene: TRBJ1-5; D gene: TRBD1; V gene: TRBV29-1; CDR3 protein: CSVGQGAGNQPQHF; CDR3 DNA: TGCAGCGTTGGACAGGGGGCTGGCAATCAGCCCCAGCATTTT
clone size: many; J gene: TRBJ1-2; D gene: TRBD1; V gene: TRBV7-9; CDR3 protein: CASSSGQVTLNYGYTF; CDR3 DNA: TGTGCCAGCAGCTCTGGACAGGTTACCCTCAACTATGGCTACACCTTC
clone size: many; J gene: TRBJ1-2; D gene: .; V gene: TRBV7-2; CDR3 protein: CASSPPPNVYGYTF; CDR3 DNA: TGTGCCAGCAGCCCTCCGCCGAACGTTTATGGCTACACCTTC
clone size: many; J gene: TRBJ1-4; D gene: .; V gene: TRBV7-2; CDR3 protein: CASSWTATATNEKLFF; CDR3 DNA: TGTGCCAGCAGCTGGACAGCAACTGCAACTAATGAAAAACTGTTTTTT
clone size: many; J gene: TRBJ2-4; D gene: .; V gene: TRBV29-1; CDR3 protein: CSVQDRAKNIQYF; CDR3 DNA: TGCAGCGTCCAGGATCGAGCCAAAAACATTCAGTACTTC
clone size: many; J gene: TRBJ2-3; D gene: TRBD1; V gene: TRBV6-5; CDR3 protein: CASSRRQGSTDTQYF; CDR3 DNA: TGTGCCAGCAGTCGCAGACAGGGGAGCACAGATACGCAGTATTTT
clone size: .; J gene: TRBJ2-7; D gene: .; V gene: TRBV20-1; CDR3 protein: CSARGDSYEQYF; CDR3 DNA: TGCAGTGCTAGAGGGGACTCCTACGAGCAGTACTTC
clone size: many; J gene: TRBJ2-3; D gene: .; V gene: TRBV20-1; CDR3 protein: CSQGVVRADTQYF; CDR3 DNA: TGCAGTCAAGGGGTGGTGAGGGCAGATACGCAGTATTTT
clone size: .; J gene: TRBJ2-5; D gene: .; V gene: TRBV5-1; CDR3 protein: CASSLRPGNQETQYF; CDR3 DNA: TGCGCCAGCAGCCTCCGGCCAGGGAACCAAGAGACCCAGTACTTC
clone size: many; J gene: TRBJ1-5; D gene: .; V gene: TRBV27; CDR3 protein: CASSQDSYSNQPQHF; CDR3 DNA: TGTGCCAGCTCCCAGGACAGTTATAGCAATCAGCCCCAGCATTTT
clone size: many; J gene: TRBJ2-7; D gene: TRBD1; V gene: TRBV28; CDR3 protein: CASRWTGFYEQYF; CDR3 DNA: TGTGCCAGCAGGTGGACAGGTTTCTACGAGCAGTACTTC
clone size: many; J gene: TRBJ2-3; D gene: .; V gene: TRBV15; CDR3 protein: CATSRDFRAGVDVTDTQYF; CDR3 DNA: TGTGCCACCAGCAGAGATTTCCGCGCCGGGGTCGATGTCACAGATACGCAGTATTTT
clone size: many; J gene: TRBJ2-7; D gene: .; V gene: TRBV2; CDR3 protein: CASTVGRLSEQYF; CDR3 DNA: TGTGCCAGCACGGTGGGGAGATTGAGCGAGCAGTACTTC
clone size: many; J gene: TRBJ2-3; D gene: .; V gene: TRBV14; CDR3 protein: CASSLTGEGGPDTQYF; CDR3 DNA: TGTGCCAGCAGCCTGACGGGGGAGGGGGGGCCAGATACGCAGTATTTT
clone size: many; J gene: TRBJ2-1; D gene: .; V gene: TRBV29-1; CDR3 protein: CSVEGYLARRSNNEQFF; CDR3 DNA: TGCAGCGTTGAAGGGTATCTAGCGCGGAGGAGCAACAATGAGCAGTTCTTC
clone size: many; J gene: TRBJ2-5; D gene: TRBD1; V gene: TRBV27; CDR3 protein: CASSPDRGQETQYF; CDR3 DNA: TGTGCCAGCAGTCCTGACAGGGGTCAAGAGACCCAGTACTTC
clone size: many; J gene: TRBJ1-1; D gene: TRBD1; V gene: TRBV7-3; CDR3 protein: CASSPTGTGNTEAFF; CDR3 DNA: TGTGCCAGCAGCCCCACCGGGACAGGCAACACTGAAGCTTTCTTT
clone size: many; J gene: TRBJ1-2; D gene: TRBD1; V gene: TRBV9; CDR3 protein: CASSLRGLDGYTF; CDR3 DNA: TGTGCCAGCTCCCTGAGGGGGCTAGATGGCTACACCTTC
clone size: many; J gene: TRBJ2-7; D gene: .; V gene: TRBV12-3/TRBV12-4; CDR3 protein: CASRQSHSYEQYF; CDR3 DNA: TGTGCCAGCCGACAGTCACACTCCTACGAGCAGTACTTC